Included here is one T cell receptor beta chain sequence, with context. The CDR3 spans 15 residues. Looked up from germline, CDR1 is MNHEY and CDR2 is SMNVEV (reference sequence). The V gene end was trimmed by 3 bases and the J gene end by 7 bases; junction bases not matched to a gene: 7. This sample was included in a study of low-dose radiotherapy and immunotherapy resistance in tumors. Turning to the study itself: Every two weeks, one day ahead of radiation and immunotherapy, cyclophosphamide 200 mg/m2 was given (intravenously).

Gene-specific TRAV and TRBV primers were used for first-strand cDNA, covering alpha and beta chains. The TCRs were subjected to amplification over 20 PCR cycles employing a constant-region primer in conjunction with a V-primer adapter. By in vitro transcription, the isolated mRNA was amplified. TCRdb used MiXCR to reprocess the reads, holding one entry per CDR3 protein. The data show tens of thousands of distinct CDR3 sequences, about 17% seen once. Stated time point: after trial treatment. The sample's treatment: LDRT plus nivolumab, ipilimumab, low-dose cyclophosphamide and aspirin (RACIN trial). Nivolumab, ipilimumab, aspirin, low-dose cyclophosphamide and low-dose radiotherapy were all administered to the donors.

The receptor's source is a male donor with prostate cancer. Here the sequenced sample was PBMCs, taken after low-dose radiotherapy plus immunotherapy. V and J are TRBV27 and TRBJ2-7, with 12 bases identical to TRBD1. CDR3 region: CASSFGGQGAGEQYF. The CDR3 bases are TGTGCCAGCAGTTTCGGGGGACAGGGGGCAGGAGAGCAGTACTTC.